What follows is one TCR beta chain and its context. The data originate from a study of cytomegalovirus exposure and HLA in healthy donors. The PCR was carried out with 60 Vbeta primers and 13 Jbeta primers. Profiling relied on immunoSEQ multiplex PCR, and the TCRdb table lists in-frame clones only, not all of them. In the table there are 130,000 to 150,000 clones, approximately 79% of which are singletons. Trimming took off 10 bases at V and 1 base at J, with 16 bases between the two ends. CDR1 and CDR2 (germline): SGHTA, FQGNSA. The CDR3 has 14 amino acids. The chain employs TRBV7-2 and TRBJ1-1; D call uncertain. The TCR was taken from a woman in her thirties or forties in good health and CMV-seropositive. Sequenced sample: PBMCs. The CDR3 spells CATKNSPGNTEAFF. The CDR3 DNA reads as TGTGCCACCAAAAACAGCCCAGGGAACACTGAAGCTTTCTTT.